This T cell receptor beta chain originates from a study of tumor-infiltrating lymphocytes in primary liver carcinoma (dated by TCRdb to 2015 to 2018). Concerning the study at large: The five patients, three men and two women aged 30 to 69 years, had hepatocellular carcinoma (four) or combined HCC and intrahepatic cholangiocarcinoma (one). The tumors of the five patients were staged as T1-T3 N0M0, with maximum diameters ranging from roughly 4 to 10 cm. Samples yielded roughly 3.65 to 7.5 million productive TCRbeta reads; read depth did not differ significantly between tissue types. For each liver tumor, the study sampled five regions along with adjacent normal tissue and blood, and applied TCRbeta repertoire sequencing, expression microarrays and whole-exome sequencing. TCRbeta repertoire sequencing covered 35 or so specimens from 5 patients: 25 or so tumor regions, 5 adjacent noncancerous liver tissues and 5 peripheral blood samples. Agilent mRNA microarray profiling was performed on the approximately 25 tumor region samples to relate TCRbeta repertoire diversity to the local molecular phenotype. Technical replicate repertoires showed high reproducibility, with mean shared-clone rates roughly 0.88 and correlation coefficients above 0.95.

On the study overall, not on this receptor specifically: With just four or five patients in the study, the authors point out that the findings should be validated in a larger study. Just about 7.5-25% of top clones turned up in all five regions of a tumor, which suggests spatial heterogeneity among tumor-infiltrating T cells. Because sequencing covered only the TCR beta chain and unpaired alpha chains were not captured, true repertoire diversity is likely underestimated. Bulk unsorted samples precluded comparing CD4+ and CD8+ T cell repertoires. Repertoire overlap was higher between tumor regions (mean about 36%) than tumor-adjacent (around 17%) or tumor-blood (approximately 14%) pairs, consistent with antigen-driven expansion. Compared with blood, tumors had a significantly larger share of the repertoire taken up by the top 250 clones (p = 0.039).

Total RNA and DNA were co-extracted without cell sorting from around 20-30 mg of bulk tissue using the AllPrep DNA/RNA mini kit. Surgical resection was performed in China between 2015 and early 2016 on several patients with histopathologically diagnosed primary liver carcinoma. Patients had chronic HBV infection and were treatment-naive at sampling. Each tumor was sampled at five spatially separated regions: the tumor centre plus the superior, inferior, left-lateral and right-lateral poles. According to histology, viable tumor cells made up more than 80% of every tumor sample. Fresh tumor and adjacent tissue pieces were bisected; one half was stored in RNAlater at -80°C, the other sent for histology. A note on this clonotype: Its cognate antigen has yet to be identified. Base-call qualities are not available, and no considerably larger clone is one nucleotide away.

TCRbeta-specific cDNA was reverse-transcribed from 500 ng total RNA using a constant-region primer and ProtoScript II reverse transcriptase. TCRbeta libraries were built with three nested multiplex PCR rounds, a slightly modified ARM-PCR procedure. Each of the first two PCR rounds ran for approximately 10 cycles using multiplex TRBV1-TRBV30 forward primers together with a Cbeta reverse primer. Sample barcodes and Illumina adapters were added in a final 25-cycle PCR with Deep VentR polymerase. Amplicons of 200-500 bp were gel-purified with a QIAquick gel extraction kit before sequencing. An Illumina HiSeq 2500 was used to sequence the TCRbeta amplicons, generating 250-bp paired-end reads. In the source study's methods: Trimmomatic v0.33 was used to quality-trim the reads, and FLASH v1.2.11 was used to merge paired reads so that full CDR3 sequences could be recovered. V, D and J germline segments were assigned to the rearranged TCRbeta sequences by MiGEC v1.2.1b. Clonotype statistics and Shannon-Wiener diversity indices were calculated with VDJtools v1.0.0. To reduce sampling bias, subsequent analyses other than the diversity analysis used only the 250 most abundant clonotypes in each sample. Clones were called with MiXCR by TCRdb after fastp trimmed the public reads at Q25, and only in-frame beta chains were retained. Merged by CDR3 protein, the rows form single entries marked with the most common genes and DNA. These V and J calls derive from TCRdb rather than the authors' analysis. The sample table shows 90,000 to 150,000 distinct CDR3 sequences, and 55% to 65% are seen once. The ten largest clones add up to roughly 8.8% of the sample.

The CDR3 covers 14 residues, taking in both the cysteine and the phenylalanine. Only the CDR3 part of the read is kept: 42 bases, read in frame from the first base. V was cut back by 2 bases and J by 5 bases, leaving a gap of 13 bases between them. Sequences SGHRS (CDR1) and YFSETQ (CDR2) are obtained from the germline V gene. The source is a woman aged 55-69 years with primary liver carcinoma and hepatitis B virus infection. The V and J genes are TRBV5-1 and TRBJ1-2; matching of 6 bases hints at TRBD1 as the D gene. Sequenced material: liver tumor tissue from sampling region 1. Interpreted using the paper, the cell subset or site label stands for: tumor region T1, superior pole. Read as DNA, the sequence is TGCGCCAGCAGCTTTGGGGGCACAGATTATGGCTACACCTTC. This is translated as CASSFGGTDYGYTF.